This record covers a single T cell receptor beta chain. The data derive from a study of beta chain features in type 1 diabetes. As for the study in general: 107,917,701 sorted cells were examined across all samples.

Expressed TCRB transcripts were sequenced because the isolated RNA had all been reverse transcribed beforehand. Sequencing used immunoSEQ multiplex PCR; TCRdb keeps in-frame clones, though not all of them. Among about 210,000 clones listed, 9.5% to 13% were seen once. Sequencing used central memory CD4+ T cells from blood. The clonotype originates from a young man in good health.

CDR3 DNA: TGTGCCAGCAGCGAACAGGGTTCCCGCACTGAAGCTTTCTTT. Its protein is CASSEQGSRTEAFF. The chain couples TRBV11-1 to TRBJ1-1; weak D call: TRBD1 (6 bases). The CDR3 has 14 residues. CDR1 is SGHAT and CDR2 is FQDESV in the germline V gene (reference sequence). Trimming took 5 bases from V and 4 from J, leaving 14 bases between them.